A single sample is the source of the 16 T cell receptor beta chains below, sequenced in a study of blood T cell repertoires in COVID-19. The table came from immunoSEQ multiplex PCR; TCRdb's copy has only in-frame clones and leaves some out. Here the sample spans around 360,000 clones, around 87% being singletons. The sequenced sample was PBMCs or T cells enriched from blood (not recorded which). These TCRs come from a man in his forties or fifties in a cohort exposed to, infected with or recovered from COVID-19 (not recorded which).

The CDR3 DNA reads as TGTGCCAGCACCCTGACAGGTCTCCACGAGCAGTACTTC. Protein sequence: CASTLTGLHEQYF. This rearrangement joins TRBV7-9 to TRBJ2-7; TRBD1 might be the D (6 bases). This CDR3 comprises 13 residues. V was cut by 7 bases and J by 5 bases, with 15 bases left in between. The germline CDR1 and CDR2 sequences are SEHNR and FQNEAQ (reference sequence). Complete variable domain (other parts from reference TRBV7-9 and TRBJ2-7): DTGVSQNPRHKITKRGQNVTFRCDPISEHNRLYWYRQTLGQGPEFLTYFQNEAQLEKSRLLSDRFSAERPKGSFSTLEIQRTEQGDSAMYLCASTLTGLHEQYFGPGTRLTVT.

The rearrangement links TRBV5-4 to TRBJ2-6, with 9 bases identical to TRBD2. Losses at the gene ends were 4 bases for V and 2 bases for J; bases not matched to a gene: 1. CDR3 length equals 15 residues. The germline gives CDR1 SGHNT, CDR2 YYREEE (reference sequence). The CDR3 region is CASSAGGAGANVLTF. In DNA, the CDR3 is TGTGCCAGCAGCGCGGGGGGGGCTGGGGCCAACGTCCTGACTTTC.

CDR3 loop: CASSYSLASYNEQFF. For the CDR3, the DNA is TGTGCCAGCAGTTACAGTCTAGCCTCCTACAATGAGCAGTTCTTC. V gene TRBV6-2 or TRBV6-3 combines with J gene TRBJ2-1; weak D call: TRBD2 (5 bases). CDR3 length equals 15 residues. The V and J ends lost 2 bases and 0 bases respectively, with 8 bases between them. Germline V gene sequence: CDR1 MNHEY, CDR2 SVGEGT.

The rearrangement uses TRBV5-4 and TRBJ1-2; TRBD1 matches 7 bases. Germline CDR1 and CDR2: SGHNT and YYREEE (reference sequence). The CDR3 runs to 14 residues. V gave up 2 bases and J gave up 6 bases; unmatched junction bases: 7. Here the CDR3 DNA reads TGTGCCAGCAGCTTTCTGACAGGGAAGGATGGCTACACCTTC. Translating gives CASSFLTGKDGYTF.

This clone is a singleton in its sample. This chain connects TRBV15 to TRBJ2-6; a weak D match, TRBD1 (7 bases). The CDR3 runs to 18 residues. Germline values: CDR1 LNHNV, CDR2 YYDKDF (reference sequence). Trimming stripped 3 bases from V and 2 bases from J, with 17 bases between. The chain's CDR3 is CATSSSGGLNTGANVLTF. The DNA of the CDR3 is TGTGCCACCAGCAGCTCAGGGGGACTTAATACTGGGGCCAACGTCCTGACTTTC.

This clone was counted a few times. The V gene is TRBV28, the J gene TRBJ1-3, with 9 bases aligning to TRBD1. The V segment lost 3 bases and the J segment 7 bases; nucleotides outside the gene matches: 7. The CDR3 has 15 residues. CDR1 is MDHEN, CDR2 SYDVKM, per germline. The CDR3 loop is CASSFRDRVRNTIYF. The CDR3 coding sequence is TGTGCCAGCAGTTTTAGGGACAGGGTGAGGAACACCATATATTTT. Combining the CDR3 with reference TRBV28 and TRBJ1-3 gives the whole variable domain DVKVTQSSRYLVKRTGEKVFLECVQDMDHENMFWYRQDPGLGLRLIYFSYDVKMKEKGDIPEGYSVSREKKERFSLILESASTNQTSMYLCASSFRDRVRNTIYFGEGSWLTVV.

The genes are TRBV5-1 and TRBJ1-2; D is ambiguous. The V end lost 4 bases, the J end lost 6 bases, and 16 bases lay between the germline ends. This CDR3 contains 14 residues. Germline V CDR1 and CDR2: SGHRS, YFSETQ. In DNA, the CDR3 is TGCGCCAGCAGCCAAGCGTCTCCCCTGGATGGCTACACCTTC. Residues: CASSQASPLDGYTF.

The CDR3 sequence is CASLISGGTDTQYF. DNA of the CDR3: TGTGCCAGCCTTATTAGCGGAGGCACAGATACGCAGTATTTT. V gene TRBV6-5 combines with J gene TRBJ2-3; tentatively, D is TRBD2 (6 bases). This CDR3 contains 14 residues. Germline values: CDR1 MNHEY, CDR2 SVGAGI. Trimming cost V 8 bases and J 1 base, with 13 bases left between them.

The chain carries TRBV5-1 and TRBJ2-3, with D possibly being TRBD1 (5 bases). The CDR3 consists of 14 residues. Trimming shortened V by 0 bases and J by 2 bases, and 7 bases separated the two germline ends. Germline V lookup: CDR1 SGHRS, CDR2 YFSETQ. CDR3 sequence (DNA): TGCGCCAGCAGCTTGGGACAGCACACAGATACGCAGTATTTT. Translating it yields CASSLGQHTDTQYF. Variable domain in full (rest from reference TRBV5-1 and TRBJ2-3): KAGVTQTPRYLIKTRGQQVTLSCSPISGHRSVSWYQQTPGQGLQFLFEYFSETQRNKGNFPGRFSGRQFSNSRSEMNVSTLELGDSALYLCASSLGQHTDTQYFGPGTRLTVL.

A single count supports this clone. The CDR3 nucleotides are TGTGCCAGCAGCCAAGATGATTCCCAGGGAGGGAACACCGGGGAGCTGTTTTTT. Amino acid sequence: CASSQDDSQGGNTGELFF. The chain links TRBV4-2 to TRBJ2-2; a possible D gene is TRBD2 (6 bases). Germline values: CDR1 LGHNA, CDR2 YNFKEQ. The CDR3 loop spans 18 amino acids. The V end lost 0 bases, the J end lost 1 base, and 15 bases lay between the germline ends.

V is TRBV9 and J is TRBJ1-6; TRBD1 matches at 7 bases. The germline V gene has CDR1 SGDLS and CDR2 YYNGEE. Trimming took 2 bases from V and 8 from J; bases not matched to a gene: 4. This CDR3 is built from 14 residues. The DNA of the CDR3 is TGTGCCAGCAGCGTCCAAGACAGGGATTCACCCCTCCACTTT. This sequence encodes CASSVQDRDSPLHF.

The V call is TRBV19, the J call TRBJ1-4; the D is unclear. This CDR3 region has 16 residues. CDR1 and CDR2 from the germline V gene are LNHDA and SQIVND (reference sequence). Trimming took 6 bases from V and 0 from J, leaving 14 bases between them. The CDR3 sequence: CASRSGGLTTNEKLFF. The CDR3 DNA follows: TGTGCCAGTAGGTCGGGAGGACTCACAACTAATGAAAAACTGTTTTTT. Filled out from reference TRBV19 and TRBJ1-4, the complete variable domain reads DGGITQSPKYLFRKEGQNVTLSCEQNLNHDAMYWYRQDPGQGLRLIYYSQIVNDFQKGDIAEGYSVSREKKESFPLTVTSAQKNPTAFYLCASRSGGLTTNEKLFFGSGTQLSVL.

This clone was seen only once. This rearrangement joins TRBV5-1 to TRBJ1-6, with D possibly TRBD1 on 6 matching bases. V was pared by 0 bases and J by 7 bases, with 17 bases between. The CDR3 totals 17 residues. Germline V gene sequence: CDR1 SGHRS, CDR2 YFSETQ. The CDR3 sequence is CASSLERPGATNSPLHF. The CDR3 nucleotides read TGCGCCAGCAGCTTGGAACGGCCAGGGGCTACAAATTCACCCCTCCACTTT.

The V gene is TRBV5-1, the J gene TRBJ1-1; D is perhaps TRBD1 (6 bases). CDR3 length: 14 amino acids. Germline V gene data show CDR1 as SGHRS and CDR2 as YFSETQ. Trimming left V 6 bases short and J 3 bases short, with 15 bases between. CDR3 in amino acids: CASTGQSWDTEAFF. The CDR3 DNA reads as TGCGCCAGCACCGGACAGAGTTGGGACACTGAAGCTTTCTTT. The whole variable domain, filled in from reference TRBV5-1 and TRBJ1-1, reads KAGVTQTPRYLIKTRGQQVTLSCSPISGHRSVSWYQQTPGQGLQFLFEYFSETQRNKGNFPGRFSGRQFSNSRSEMNVSTLELGDSALYLCASTGQSWDTEAFFGQGTRLTVV.

The gene calls are TRBV30 and TRBJ1-2, with D unclear. Germline lookup yields CDR1 GTSNPN and CDR2 SVGIG (reference sequence). Trimming pared 2 bases from V and 3 bases from J, leaving 13 bases between. The CDR3 is 14 amino acids. CDR3 amino acids: CAWSFRRSDYGYTF. The CDR3, as DNA: TGTGCCTGGAGTTTTCGCAGGTCAGACTATGGCTACACCTTC.

The rearrangement uses TRBV7-9 and TRBJ2-1; TRBD1 agrees at 9 bases. Losses at the gene ends were 0 bases for V and 5 bases for J; bases not matched to a gene: 2. Germline V gene data show CDR1 as SEHNR and CDR2 as FQNEAQ (reference sequence). This CDR3 spans 15 amino acids. CDR3 in DNA: TGTGCCAGCAGCTTAGCCGGGACAGGGAACAATGAGCAGTTCTTC. Translating gives CASSLAGTGNNEQFF.